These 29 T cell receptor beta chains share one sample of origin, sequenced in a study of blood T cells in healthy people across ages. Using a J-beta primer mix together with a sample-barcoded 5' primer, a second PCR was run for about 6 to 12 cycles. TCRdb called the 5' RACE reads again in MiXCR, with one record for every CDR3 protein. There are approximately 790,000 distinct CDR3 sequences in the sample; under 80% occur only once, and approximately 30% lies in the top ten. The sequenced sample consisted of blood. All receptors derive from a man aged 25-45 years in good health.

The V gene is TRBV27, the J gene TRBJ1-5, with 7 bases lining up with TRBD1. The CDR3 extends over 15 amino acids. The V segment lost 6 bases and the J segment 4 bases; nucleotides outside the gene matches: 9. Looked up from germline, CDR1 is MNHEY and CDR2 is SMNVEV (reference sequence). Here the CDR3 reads CASSPGGKLNQPQHF. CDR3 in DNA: TGTGCCAGCAGCCCAGGGGGTAAGCTTAATCAGCCCCAGCATTTT.

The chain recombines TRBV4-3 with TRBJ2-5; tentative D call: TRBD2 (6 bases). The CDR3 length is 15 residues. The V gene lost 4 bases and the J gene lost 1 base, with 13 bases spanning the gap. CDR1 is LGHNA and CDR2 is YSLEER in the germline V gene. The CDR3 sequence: CASSRLIGGQETQYF. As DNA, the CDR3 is TGCGCCAGCAGCCGATTGATCGGGGGCCAAGAGACCCAGTACTTC.

The CDR3 is CASRISGQGPYEQYF. The CDR3, as DNA: TGCGCCAGCAGAATTTCGGGACAGGGCCCCTACGAGCAGTACTTC. V usage is TRBV5-1 and J usage is TRBJ2-7, with 9 bases matching TRBD1. This CDR3 region has 15 residues. CDR1 SGHRS and CDR2 YFSETQ come from the germline V gene. The ends lost 5 bases at V and 2 bases at J; junction bases unmatched: 8.

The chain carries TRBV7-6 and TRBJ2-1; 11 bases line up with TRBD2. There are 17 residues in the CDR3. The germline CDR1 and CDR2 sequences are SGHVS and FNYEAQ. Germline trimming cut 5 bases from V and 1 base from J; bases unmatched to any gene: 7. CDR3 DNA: TGTGCCAGCAGCCGGGAACCTAGCGGGGGGTCCTACAATGAGCAGTTCTTC. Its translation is CASSREPSGGSYNEQFF.

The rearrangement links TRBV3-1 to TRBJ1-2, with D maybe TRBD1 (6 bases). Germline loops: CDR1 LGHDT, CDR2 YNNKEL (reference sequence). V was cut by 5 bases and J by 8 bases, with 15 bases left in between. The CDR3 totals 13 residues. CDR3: CASSLQGSWGYTF. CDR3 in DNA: TGTGCCAGCAGCTTACAGGGAAGTTGGGGCTACACCTTC.

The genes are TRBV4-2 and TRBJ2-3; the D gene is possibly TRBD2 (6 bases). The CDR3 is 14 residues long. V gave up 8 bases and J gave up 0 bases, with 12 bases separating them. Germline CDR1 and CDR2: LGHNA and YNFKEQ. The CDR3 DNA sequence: TGTGCCAGCCAAGGGGCGGGGAGCACAGATACGCAGTATTTT. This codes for CASQGAGSTDTQYF.

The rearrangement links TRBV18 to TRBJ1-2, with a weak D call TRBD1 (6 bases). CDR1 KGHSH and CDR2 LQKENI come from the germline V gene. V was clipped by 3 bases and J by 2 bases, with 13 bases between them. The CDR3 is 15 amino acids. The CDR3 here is CASSPARDTNYGYTF. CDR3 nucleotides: TGTGCCAGCTCACCTGCTAGGGACACGAACTATGGCTACACCTTC. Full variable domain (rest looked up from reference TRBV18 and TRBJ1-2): NAGVMQNPRHLVRRRGQEARLRCSPMKGHSHVYWYRQLPEEGLKFMVYLQKENIIDESGMPKERFSAEFPKEGPSILRIQQVVRGDSAAYFCASSPARDTNYGYTFGSGTRLTVV.

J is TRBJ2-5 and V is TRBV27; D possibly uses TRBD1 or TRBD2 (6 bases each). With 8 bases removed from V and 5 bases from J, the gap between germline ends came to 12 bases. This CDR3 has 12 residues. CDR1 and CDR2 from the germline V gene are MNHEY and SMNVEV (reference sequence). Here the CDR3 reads CASEGGYETQYF. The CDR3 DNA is TGTGCCAGCGAGGGGGGTTACGAGACCCAGTACTTC.

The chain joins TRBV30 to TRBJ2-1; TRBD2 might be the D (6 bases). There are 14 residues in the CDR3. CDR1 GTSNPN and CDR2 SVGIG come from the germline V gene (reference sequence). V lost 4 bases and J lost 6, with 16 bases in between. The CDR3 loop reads CAWTVAGSINEQFF. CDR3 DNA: TGTGCCTGGACGGTTGCGGGGAGCATCAATGAGCAGTTCTTC.

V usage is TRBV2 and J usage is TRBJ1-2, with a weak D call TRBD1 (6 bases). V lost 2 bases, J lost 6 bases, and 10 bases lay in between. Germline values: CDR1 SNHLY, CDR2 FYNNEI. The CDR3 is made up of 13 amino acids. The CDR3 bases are TGTGCCAGCAGTGAATCAAGACAGGATGGCTACACCTTC. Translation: CASSESRQDGYTF.

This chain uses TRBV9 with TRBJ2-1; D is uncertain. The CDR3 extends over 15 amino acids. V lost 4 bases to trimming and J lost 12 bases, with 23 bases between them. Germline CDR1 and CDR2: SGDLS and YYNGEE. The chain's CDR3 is CASSPSAPIFPGQFF. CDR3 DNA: TGTGCCAGCAGCCCTTCGGCCCCCATATTTCCTGGGCAGTTCTTC.

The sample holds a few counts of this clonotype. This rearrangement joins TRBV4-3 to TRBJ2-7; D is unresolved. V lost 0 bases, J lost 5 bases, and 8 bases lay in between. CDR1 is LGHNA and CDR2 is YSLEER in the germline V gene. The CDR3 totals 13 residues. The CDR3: CASSQDFTDEQYF. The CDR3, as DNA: TGCGCCAGCAGCCAAGATTTTACTGACGAGCAGTACTTC.

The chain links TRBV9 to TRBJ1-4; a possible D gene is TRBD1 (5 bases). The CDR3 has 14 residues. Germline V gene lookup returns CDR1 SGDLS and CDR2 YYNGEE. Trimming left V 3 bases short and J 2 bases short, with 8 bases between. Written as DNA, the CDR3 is TGTGCCAGCAGCGAATCAGGGACTAATGAAAAACTGTTTTTT. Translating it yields CASSESGTNEKLFF.

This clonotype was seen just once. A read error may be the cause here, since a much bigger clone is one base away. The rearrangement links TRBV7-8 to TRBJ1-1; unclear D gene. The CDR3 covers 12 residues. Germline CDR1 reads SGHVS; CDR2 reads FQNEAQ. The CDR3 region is CVSTPLNTEAFF. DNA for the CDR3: TGTGTCAGCACCCCTTTGAACACTGAAGCTTTCTTT.

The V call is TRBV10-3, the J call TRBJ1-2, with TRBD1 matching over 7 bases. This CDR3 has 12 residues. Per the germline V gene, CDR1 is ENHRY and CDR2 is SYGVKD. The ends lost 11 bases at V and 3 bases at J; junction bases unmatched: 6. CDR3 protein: CAAGQEDYGYTF. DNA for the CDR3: TGTGCCGCCGGACAGGAAGACTATGGCTACACCTTC.

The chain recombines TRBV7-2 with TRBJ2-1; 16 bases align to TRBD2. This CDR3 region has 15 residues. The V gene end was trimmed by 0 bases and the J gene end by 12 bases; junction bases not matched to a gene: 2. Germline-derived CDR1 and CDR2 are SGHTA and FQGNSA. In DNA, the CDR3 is TGTGCCAGCAGCTTAGCGGGACTAGCGGGGGGGCTGCAGTTCTTC. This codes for CASSLAGLAGGLQFF.

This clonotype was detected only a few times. CDR3 protein: CAISESPGLQETQYF. Written as DNA, the CDR3 is TGTGCCATCAGTGAGTCGCCAGGGCTCCAAGAGACCCAGTACTTC. The chain has TRBV10-3 and TRBJ2-5; D is possibly TRBD1 (5 bases). Per germline, CDR1 ENHRY and CDR2 SYGVKD. Deletions cut 0 bases from V and 1 base from J, with 9 bases between. This CDR3 spans 15 amino acids.

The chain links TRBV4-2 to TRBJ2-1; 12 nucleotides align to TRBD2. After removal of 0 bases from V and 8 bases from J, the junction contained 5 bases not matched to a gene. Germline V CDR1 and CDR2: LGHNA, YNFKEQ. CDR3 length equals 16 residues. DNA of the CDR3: TGTGCCAGCAGCCAAGACCCTAGCGGGGGGGCAGATGAGCAGTTCTTC. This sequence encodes CASSQDPSGGADEQFF.

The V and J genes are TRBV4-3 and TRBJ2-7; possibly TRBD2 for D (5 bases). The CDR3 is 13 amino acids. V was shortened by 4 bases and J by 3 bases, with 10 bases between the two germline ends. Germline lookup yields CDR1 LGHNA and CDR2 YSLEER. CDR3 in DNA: TGCGCCAGCAGCCCCGGGAAGTTCTACGAGCAGTACTTC. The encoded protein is CASSPGKFYEQYF.

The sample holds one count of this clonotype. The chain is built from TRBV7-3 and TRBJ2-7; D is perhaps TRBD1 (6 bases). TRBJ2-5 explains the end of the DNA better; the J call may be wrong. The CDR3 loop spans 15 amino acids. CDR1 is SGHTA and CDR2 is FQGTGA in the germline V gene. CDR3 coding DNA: TGTGCCAGCAGCTTAACTTGGGGGCGGTGGGAGACCCAGTACTTC. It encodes CASSLTWGRWETQYF.

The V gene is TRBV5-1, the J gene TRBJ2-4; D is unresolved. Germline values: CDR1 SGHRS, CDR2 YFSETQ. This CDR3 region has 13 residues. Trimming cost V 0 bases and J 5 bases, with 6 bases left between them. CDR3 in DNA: TGCGCCAGCAGCTTGGAGCCGGAAAACATTCAGTACTTC. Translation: CASSLEPENIQYF.

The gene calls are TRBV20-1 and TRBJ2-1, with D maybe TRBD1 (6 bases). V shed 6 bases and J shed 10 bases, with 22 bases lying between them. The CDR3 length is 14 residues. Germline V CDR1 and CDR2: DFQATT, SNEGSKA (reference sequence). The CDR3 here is CSARGQTIGYEQFF. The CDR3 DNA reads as TGCAGTGCCCGAGGACAGACAATCGGCTACGAGCAGTTCTTC.

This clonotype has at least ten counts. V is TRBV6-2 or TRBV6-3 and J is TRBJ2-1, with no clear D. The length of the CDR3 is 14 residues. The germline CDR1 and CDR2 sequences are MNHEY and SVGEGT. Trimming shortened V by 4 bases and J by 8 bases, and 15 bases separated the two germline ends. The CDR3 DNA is TGTGCCAGCAGTTCAAGTCTTGACCTCCATGAGCAGTTCTTC. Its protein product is CASSSSLDLHEQFF.

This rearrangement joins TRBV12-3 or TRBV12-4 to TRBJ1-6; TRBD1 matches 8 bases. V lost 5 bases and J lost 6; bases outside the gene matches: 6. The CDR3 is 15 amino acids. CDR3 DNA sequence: TGTGCCAGCAGTCGGACAGGGCGGGGTAATTCACCCCTCCACTTT. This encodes CASSRTGRGNSPLHF.

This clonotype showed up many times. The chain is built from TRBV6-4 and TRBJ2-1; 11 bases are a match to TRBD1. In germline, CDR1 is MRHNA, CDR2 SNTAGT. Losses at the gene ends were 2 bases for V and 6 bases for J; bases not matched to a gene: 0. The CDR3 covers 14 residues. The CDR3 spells CASSDGTGGNEQFF. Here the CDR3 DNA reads TGTGCCAGCAGTGACGGGACAGGGGGCAATGAGCAGTTCTTC.

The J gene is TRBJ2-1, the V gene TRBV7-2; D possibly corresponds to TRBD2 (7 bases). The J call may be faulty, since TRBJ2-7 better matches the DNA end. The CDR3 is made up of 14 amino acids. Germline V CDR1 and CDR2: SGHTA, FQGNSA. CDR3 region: CASSSNRGGKEQYF. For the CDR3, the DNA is TGTGCCAGCAGCTCTAATAGGGGGGGTAAGGAGCAGTACTTC.

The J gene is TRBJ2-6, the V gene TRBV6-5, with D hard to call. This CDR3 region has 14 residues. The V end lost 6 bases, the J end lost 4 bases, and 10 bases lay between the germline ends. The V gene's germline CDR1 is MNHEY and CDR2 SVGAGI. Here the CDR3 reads CASSQWVGANVLTF. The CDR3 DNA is TGTGCCAGCAGCCAATGGGTGGGGGCCAACGTCCTGACTTTC.

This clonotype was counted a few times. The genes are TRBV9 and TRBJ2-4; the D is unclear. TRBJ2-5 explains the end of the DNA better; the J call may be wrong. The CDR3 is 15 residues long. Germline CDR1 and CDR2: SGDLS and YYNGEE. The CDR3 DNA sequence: TGTGCCAGCAGCGTAGGGGCAGGCGGTTGGGAGACCCAGTACTTC. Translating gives CASSVGAGGWETQYF.

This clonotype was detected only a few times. CDR3 nucleotide sequence: TGCAGTGGTCTCAGGGGGGCCTACAATGAGCAGTTCTTC. Translated, it gives CSGLRGAYNEQFF. V usage is TRBV20-1 and J usage is TRBJ2-1; D is perhaps TRBD1 (7 bases). V lost 7 bases to trimming and J lost 2 bases, with 12 bases between them. Germline V gene sequence: CDR1 DFQATT, CDR2 SNEGSKA (reference sequence). This CDR3 has 13 amino acids.